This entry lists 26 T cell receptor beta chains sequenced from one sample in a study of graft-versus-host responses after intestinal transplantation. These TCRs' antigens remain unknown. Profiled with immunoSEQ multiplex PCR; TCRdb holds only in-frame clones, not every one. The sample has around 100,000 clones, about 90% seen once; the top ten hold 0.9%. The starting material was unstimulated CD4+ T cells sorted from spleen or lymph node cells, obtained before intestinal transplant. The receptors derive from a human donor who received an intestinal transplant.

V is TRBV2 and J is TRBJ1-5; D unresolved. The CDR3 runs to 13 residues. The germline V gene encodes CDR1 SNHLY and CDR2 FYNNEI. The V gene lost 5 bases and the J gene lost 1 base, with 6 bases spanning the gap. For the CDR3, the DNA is TGTGCCAGCAGTCTAGACAGCAATCAGCCCCAGCATTTT. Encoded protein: CASSLDSNQPQHF. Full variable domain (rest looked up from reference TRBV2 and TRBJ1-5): EPEVTQTPSHQVTQMGQEVILRCVPISNHLYFYWYRQILGQKVEFLVSFYNNEISEKSEIFDDQFSVERPDGSNFTLKIRSTKLEDSAMYFCASSLDSNQPQHFGDGTRLSIL.

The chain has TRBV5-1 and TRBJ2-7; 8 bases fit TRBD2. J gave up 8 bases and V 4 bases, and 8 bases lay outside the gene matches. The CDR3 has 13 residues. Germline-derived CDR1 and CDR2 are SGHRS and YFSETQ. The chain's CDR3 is CASSVTSEGKQYF. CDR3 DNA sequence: TGCGCCAGCAGCGTGACTAGCGAGGGGAAGCAGTACTTC.

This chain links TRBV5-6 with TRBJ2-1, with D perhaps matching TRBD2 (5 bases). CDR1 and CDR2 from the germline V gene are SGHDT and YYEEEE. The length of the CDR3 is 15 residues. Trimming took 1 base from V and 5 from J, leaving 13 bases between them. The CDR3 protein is CASSLLTGTNNEQFF. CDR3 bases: TGTGCCAGCAGCTTGCTGACGGGAACCAACAATGAGCAGTTCTTC.

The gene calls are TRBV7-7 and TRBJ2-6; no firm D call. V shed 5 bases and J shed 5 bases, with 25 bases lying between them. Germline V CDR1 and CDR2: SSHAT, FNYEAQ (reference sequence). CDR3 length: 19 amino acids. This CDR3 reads CASSHTPKCHQSRANVLTF. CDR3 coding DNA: TGTGCCAGCAGCCACACACCTAAGTGCCACCAAAGTCGGGCCAACGTCCTGACTTTC. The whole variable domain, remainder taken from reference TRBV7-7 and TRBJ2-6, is GAGVSQSPRYKVTKRGQDVTLRCDPISSHATLYWYQQALGQGPEFLTYFNYEAQPDKSGLPSDRFSAERPEGSISTLTIQRTEQRDSAMYRCASSHTPKCHQSRANVLTFGAGSRLTVL.

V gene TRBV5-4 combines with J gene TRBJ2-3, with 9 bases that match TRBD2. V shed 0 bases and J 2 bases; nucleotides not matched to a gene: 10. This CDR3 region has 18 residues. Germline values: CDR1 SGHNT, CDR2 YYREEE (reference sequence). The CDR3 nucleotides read TGTGCCAGCAGCTTGGCCATAGCGGGAGAGGGAATCACAGATACGCAGTATTTT. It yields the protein CASSLAIAGEGITDTQYF.

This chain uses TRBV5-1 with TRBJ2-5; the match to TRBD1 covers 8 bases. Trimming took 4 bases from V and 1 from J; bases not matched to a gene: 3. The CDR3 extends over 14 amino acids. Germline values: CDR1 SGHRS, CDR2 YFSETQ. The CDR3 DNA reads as TGCGCCAGCAGCACCGGACAGGGCCAAGAGACCCAGTACTTC. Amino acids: CASSTGQGQETQYF.

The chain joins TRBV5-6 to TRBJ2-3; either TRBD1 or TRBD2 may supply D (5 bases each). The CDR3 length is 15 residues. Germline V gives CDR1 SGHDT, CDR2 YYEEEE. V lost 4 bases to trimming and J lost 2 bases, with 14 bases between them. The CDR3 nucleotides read TGTGCCAGCAGCCCGACGCATGGGACCACAGATACGCAGTATTTT. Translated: CASSPTHGTTDTQYF.

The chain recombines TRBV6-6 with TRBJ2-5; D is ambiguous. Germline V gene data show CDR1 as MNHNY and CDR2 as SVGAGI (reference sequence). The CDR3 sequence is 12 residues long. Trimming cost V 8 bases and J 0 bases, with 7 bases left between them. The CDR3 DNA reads TGTGCCAGCTCCCCGTACCAAGAGACCCAGTACTTC. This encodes CASSPYQETQYF.

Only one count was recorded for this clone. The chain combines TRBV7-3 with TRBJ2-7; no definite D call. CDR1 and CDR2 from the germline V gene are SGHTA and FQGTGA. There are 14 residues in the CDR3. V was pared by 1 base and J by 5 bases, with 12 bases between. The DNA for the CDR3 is TGTGCCAGCAGCTTAAGTTCGCTGTCGAACGAGCAGTACTTC. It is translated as CASSLSSLSNEQYF.

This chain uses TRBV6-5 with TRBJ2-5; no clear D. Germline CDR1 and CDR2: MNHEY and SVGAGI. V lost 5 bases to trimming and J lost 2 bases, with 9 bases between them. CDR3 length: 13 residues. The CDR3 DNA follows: TGTGCCAGCAGTGAAATCAGGCAAGAGACCCAGTACTTC. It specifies CASSEIRQETQYF.

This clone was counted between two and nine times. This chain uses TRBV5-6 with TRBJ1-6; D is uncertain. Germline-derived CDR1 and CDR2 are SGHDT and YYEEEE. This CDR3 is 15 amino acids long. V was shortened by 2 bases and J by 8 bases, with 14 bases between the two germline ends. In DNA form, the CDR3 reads TGTGCCAGCAGCTTTCGAGACCCCCTTCATTCACCCCTCCACTTT. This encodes CASSFRDPLHSPLHF.

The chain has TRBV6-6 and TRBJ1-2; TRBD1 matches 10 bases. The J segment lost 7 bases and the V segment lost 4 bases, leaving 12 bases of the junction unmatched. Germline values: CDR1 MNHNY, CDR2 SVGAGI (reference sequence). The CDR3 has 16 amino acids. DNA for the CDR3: TGTGCCAGCAGTTGGTGGGTGCCGGGACAGGGGTCTGGCTACACCTTC. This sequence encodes CASSWWVPGQGSGYTF.

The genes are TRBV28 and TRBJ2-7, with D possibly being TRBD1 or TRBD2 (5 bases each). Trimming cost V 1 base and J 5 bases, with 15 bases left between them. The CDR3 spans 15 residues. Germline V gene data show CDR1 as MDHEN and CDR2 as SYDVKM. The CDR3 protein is CASSLSRDGDHEQYF. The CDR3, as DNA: TGTGCCAGCAGTTTATCGAGGGACGGCGACCACGAGCAGTACTTC.

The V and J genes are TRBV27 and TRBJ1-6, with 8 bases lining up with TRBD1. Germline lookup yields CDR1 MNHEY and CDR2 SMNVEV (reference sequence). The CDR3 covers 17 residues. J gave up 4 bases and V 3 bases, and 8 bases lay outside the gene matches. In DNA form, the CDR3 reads TGTGCCAGCAGTTTGAGGACAGGGCGGAATTATAATTCACCCCTCCACTTT. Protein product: CASSLRTGRNYNSPLHF.

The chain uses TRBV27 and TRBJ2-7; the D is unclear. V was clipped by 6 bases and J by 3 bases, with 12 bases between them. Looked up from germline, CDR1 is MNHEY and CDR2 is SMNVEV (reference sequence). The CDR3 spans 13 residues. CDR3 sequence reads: CASRTMGFYEQYF. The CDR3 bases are TGTGCCAGCAGAACAATGGGGTTCTACGAGCAGTACTTC.

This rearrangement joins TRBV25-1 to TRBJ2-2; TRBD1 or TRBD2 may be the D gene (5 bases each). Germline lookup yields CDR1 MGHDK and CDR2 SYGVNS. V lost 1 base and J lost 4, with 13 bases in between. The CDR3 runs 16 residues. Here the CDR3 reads CASSESGRGRTGELFF. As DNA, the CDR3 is TGTGCCAGCAGTGAATCCGGACGGGGCCGCACCGGGGAGCTGTTTTTT.

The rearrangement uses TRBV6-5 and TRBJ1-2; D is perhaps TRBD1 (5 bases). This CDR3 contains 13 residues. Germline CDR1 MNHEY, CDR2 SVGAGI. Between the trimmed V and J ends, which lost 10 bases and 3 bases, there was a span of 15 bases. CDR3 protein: CATRVRGYYGYTF. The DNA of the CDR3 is TGTGCCACCAGGGTGAGGGGATACTATGGCTACACCTTC.

This CDR3 reads CASSQSSGGGTGELFF. Written as DNA, the CDR3 is TGTGCCAGCAGCCAGAGTTCCGGGGGGGGCACCGGGGAGCTGTTTTTT. The chain combines TRBV4-2 with TRBJ2-2; 8 bases align to TRBD2. Germline CDR1 LGHNA, CDR2 YNFKEQ. This CDR3 contains 16 residues. Trimming at V came to 3 bases and at J to 4 bases, leaving 7 bases not matched to a gene.

CDR3 in amino acids: CASSHRGGAGRSYNEQFF. CDR3 coding DNA: TGTGCCAGCAGCCATCGAGGGGGGGCGGGACGCTCCTACAATGAGCAGTTCTTC. The chain couples TRBV4-2 to TRBJ2-1, with D perhaps matching TRBD2 (7 bases). The germline V gene encodes CDR1 LGHNA and CDR2 YNFKEQ. This CDR3 has 18 residues. V lost 3 bases, J lost 0 bases, and 18 bases lay in between.

The CDR3 coding sequence is TGTGCCAGCAGCTTAGGCCAGGATACCTACGAGCAGTACTTC. It yields the protein CASSLGQDTYEQYF. The chain employs TRBV11-2 and TRBJ2-7; D unclear. V was pared by 1 base and J by 2 bases, with 9 bases between. CDR1 SGHAT and CDR2 FQNNGV come from the germline V gene. The CDR3 consists of 14 residues.

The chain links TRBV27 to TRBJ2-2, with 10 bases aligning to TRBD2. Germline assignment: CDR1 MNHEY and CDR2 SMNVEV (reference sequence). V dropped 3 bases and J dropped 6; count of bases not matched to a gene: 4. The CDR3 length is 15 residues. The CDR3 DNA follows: TGTGCCAGCAGTTTCCTAGCGGGAGAGGCCGGGGAGCTGTTTTTT. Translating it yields CASSFLAGEAGELFF.

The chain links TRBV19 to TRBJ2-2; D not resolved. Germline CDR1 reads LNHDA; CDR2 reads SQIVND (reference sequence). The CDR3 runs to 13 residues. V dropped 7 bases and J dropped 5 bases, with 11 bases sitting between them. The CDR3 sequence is CASTAMFTGELFF. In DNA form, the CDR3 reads TGTGCCAGTACAGCCATGTTTACCGGGGAGCTGTTTTTT.

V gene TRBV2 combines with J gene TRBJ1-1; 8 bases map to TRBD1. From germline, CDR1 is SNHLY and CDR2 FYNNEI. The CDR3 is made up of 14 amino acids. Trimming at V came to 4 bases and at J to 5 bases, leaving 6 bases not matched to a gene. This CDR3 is CASSGQGSWTEAFF. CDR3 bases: TGTGCCAGCAGTGGACAGGGGAGTTGGACTGAAGCTTTCTTT.

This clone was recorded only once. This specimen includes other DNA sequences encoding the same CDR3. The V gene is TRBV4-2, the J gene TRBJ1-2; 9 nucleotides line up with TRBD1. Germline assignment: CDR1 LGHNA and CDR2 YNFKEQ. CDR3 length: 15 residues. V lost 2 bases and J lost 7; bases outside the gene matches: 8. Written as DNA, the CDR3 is TGTGCCAGCAGCCAACCCGGGACAGGGACGATTGGCTACACCTTC. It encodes CASSQPGTGTIGYTF.

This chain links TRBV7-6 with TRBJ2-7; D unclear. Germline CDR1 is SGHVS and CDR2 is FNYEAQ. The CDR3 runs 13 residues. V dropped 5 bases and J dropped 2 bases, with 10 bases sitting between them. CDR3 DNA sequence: TGTGCCAGCAGCCAGGACGGTGCCTACGAGCAGTACTTC. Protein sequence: CASSQDGAYEQYF. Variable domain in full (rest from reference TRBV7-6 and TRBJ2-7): GAGVSQSPRYKVTKRGQDVALRCDPISGHVSLYWYRQALGQGPEFLTYFNYEAQQDKSGLPNDRFSAERPEGSISTLTIQRTEQRDSAMYRCASSQDGAYEQYFGPGTRLTVT.

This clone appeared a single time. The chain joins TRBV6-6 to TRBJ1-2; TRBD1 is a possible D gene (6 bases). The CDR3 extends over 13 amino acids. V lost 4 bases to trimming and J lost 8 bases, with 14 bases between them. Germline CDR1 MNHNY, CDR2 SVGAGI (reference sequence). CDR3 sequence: CASSFGAGEGYTF. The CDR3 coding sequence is TGTGCCAGCAGTTTCGGAGCAGGGGAGGGCTACACCTTC.